The 17 T cell receptor beta chains in this list originate from one sample, sequenced in a study of PD-1 blockade in mismatch repair-deficient tumors (dated by TCRdb to the late 2010s). Library preparation was by the immunoSEQ multiplex PCR assay. TCRdb holds this immuneACCESS table with in-frame rearrangements only. Some clones are missing; in checked studies, unresolved V genes explain under half, and the rest has no known cause. The sample includes around 130,000 clones, with 88% observed a single time. 12% of the sample is in the top ten clones. The sample consisted of peripheral blood, taken approximately 69 weeks after starting pembrolizumab. These receptors were taken from an adult with mismatch repair-deficient cancer.

V is TRBV4-3 and J is TRBJ2-7; 10 positions match TRBD2. The CDR3 loop spans 19 amino acids. Germline V gene sequence: CDR1 LGHNA, CDR2 YSLEER. The V and J ends lost 5 bases and 2 bases, in that order; junction bases with no gene match: 18. The CDR3 DNA sequence: TGCGCCAGCAGCTGGGGAGCGGGAGGGCCTGAGGTCGACCCCTACGAGCAGTACTTC. Its protein is CASSWGAGGPEVDPYEQYF.

The chain employs TRBV4-1 and TRBJ2-1; 7 positions match TRBD2. This CDR3 has 16 residues. With 2 bases clipped from V and 4 bases from J, the junction kept 8 bases outside the gene matches. CDR1 is MGHRA and CDR2 is YSYEKL in the germline V gene. CDR3 in amino acids: CASSQMRESGYNEQFF. The CDR3 DNA is TGCGCCAGCAGCCAAATGCGGGAGTCTGGTTACAATGAGCAGTTCTTC.

V usage is TRBV6-1 and J usage is TRBJ2-7, with 8 positions matching TRBD2. Looked up from germline, CDR1 is MNHNS and CDR2 is SASEGT. The CDR3 consists of 15 residues. V shed 2 bases, J shed 6 bases, and the junction held 9 bases outside the gene matches. The CDR3 reads CASSEFLAGTLEQYF. CDR3 nucleotide sequence: TGTGCCAGCAGTGAATTTTTAGCGGGAACTCTCGAGCAGTACTTC.

This chain joins TRBV28 and TRBJ2-7; D remains ambiguous. This CDR3 is built from 12 residues. Per the germline V gene, CDR1 is MDHEN and CDR2 is SYDVKM. V dropped 1 base and J dropped 5 bases, with 6 bases sitting between them. CDR3 in amino acids: CASSLLADEQYF. CDR3 nucleotides: TGTGCCAGCAGTTTATTGGCGGACGAGCAGTACTTC.

The chain uses TRBV6-6 and TRBJ2-7; D gene ambiguous. CDR3 length: 14 residues. V was shortened by 0 bases and J by 7 bases, with 13 bases between the two germline ends. Looked up from germline, CDR1 is MNHNY and CDR2 is SVGAGI (reference sequence). CDR3 DNA: TGTGCCAGCAGTTACTCGGCTGACCTGGGGGAGCAGTACTTC. It codes for CASSYSADLGEQYF.

The chain uses TRBV4-1 and TRBJ1-2, with a possible D match to TRBD1 (5 bases). There are 16 residues in the CDR3. V was cut by 1 base and J by 4 bases, with 16 bases left in between. Germline V gene sequence: CDR1 MGHRA, CDR2 YSYEKL. The CDR3 nucleotides are TGCGCCAGCAGCCAAGCGGCTGGACAAGCCCTCTATGGCTACACCTTC. Protein: CASSQAAGQALYGYTF.

The chain links TRBV19 to TRBJ2-1; TRBD1 might be the D (6 bases). Trimming took 0 bases from V and 7 from J, leaving 19 bases between them. CDR1 is LNHDA and CDR2 is SQIVND in the germline V gene (reference sequence). The CDR3 has 17 amino acids. This CDR3 is CASSIDSDRSLGNEQFF. The CDR3 DNA sequence: TGTGCCAGTAGTATAGATTCCGACAGGAGCCTTGGGAATGAGCAGTTCTTC. The variable domain in full, completed from reference TRBV19 and TRBJ2-1, reads DGGITQSPKYLFRKEGQNVTLSCEQNLNHDAMYWYRQDPGQGLRLIYYSQIVNDFQKGDIAEGYSVSREKKESFPLTVTSAQKNPTAFYLCASSIDSDRSLGNEQFFGPGTRLTVL.

This clone was seen just once. The chain recombines TRBV6-5 with TRBJ1-1; no definite D call. V was shortened by 0 bases and J by 2 bases, with 10 bases between the two germline ends. CDR3 length: 15 amino acids. CDR1 MNHEY and CDR2 SVGAGI come from the germline V gene. CDR3 in DNA: TGTGCCAGCAGTTACTCGAATAGGGCAAACACTGAAGCTTTCTTT. Residues: CASSYSNRANTEAFF.

V and J are TRBV11-2 and TRBJ2-7, with TRBD2 matching 13 bases. The CDR3 loop spans 15 amino acids. CDR1 and CDR2 (germline): SGHAT, FQNNGV. V was pared by 5 bases and J by 2 bases, with 3 bases of the junction left unmatched. CDR3 DNA sequence: TGTGCCAGCAGCCCAGGGACTAGCGGGACCTACGAGCAGTACTTC. It specifies CASSPGTSGTYEQYF.

The CDR3, as DNA: TGTGCCAGCAGTGAATCGGTCTCCGGGGAGCTGTTTTTT. Amino acid sequence: CASSESVSGELFF. J is TRBJ2-2 and V is TRBV25-1; the D is unclear. The germline V gene has CDR1 MGHDK and CDR2 SYGVNS. The CDR3 sequence is 13 residues long. V lost 1 base and J lost 6, with 6 bases in between.

This chain joins TRBV18 and TRBJ2-6; 7 positions agree with TRBD1. The V gene end was trimmed by 2 bases and the J gene end by 4 bases; junction bases not matched to a gene: 8. The CDR3 contains 17 residues. Per germline, CDR1 KGHSH and CDR2 LQKENI. CDR3 DNA: TGTGCCAGCTCACCATCCCCGGACAGGCCCGGGGCCAACGTCCTGACTTTC. Amino acid sequence: CASSPSPDRPGANVLTF.

The chain joins TRBV5-6 to TRBJ2-6, with unresolved D. Germline lookup yields CDR1 SGHDT and CDR2 YYEEEE. The CDR3 totals 16 residues. V was trimmed by 3 bases and J by 3 bases, leaving 13 bases between them. DNA for the CDR3: TGTGCCAGCAGCTCCTGGACGGTGTATGGGGCCAACGTCCTGACTTTC. This encodes CASSSWTVYGANVLTF.

The chain is built from TRBV7-9 and TRBJ2-7; no definite D call. The germline V and J ends were trimmed by 1 base and 6 bases, with 10 bases remaining between them. The germline gives CDR1 SEHNR, CDR2 FQNEAQ (reference sequence). The CDR3 has 13 amino acids. CDR3 protein: CASSLVARAEQYF. CDR3 bases: TGTGCCAGCAGCTTAGTCGCCAGAGCCGAGCAGTACTTC.

V is TRBV7-6 and J is TRBJ2-7; TRBD1 agrees at 7 bases. Losses at the gene ends were 1 base for V and 7 bases for J; bases not matched to a gene: 10. CDR3 length: 15 amino acids. CDR1 SGHVS and CDR2 FNYEAQ come from the germline V gene. The CDR3 DNA follows: TGTGCCAGCAGCTTAGGAGGGGGCAGCTCTGGGGAGCAGTACTTC. Its protein product is CASSLGGGSSGEQYF.

The CDR3 spells CASSLRLGGETQYF. CDR3 bases: TGTGCCAGCAGCTTAAGACTTGGAGGGGAGACCCAGTACTTC. V is TRBV7-9 and J is TRBJ2-5; tentatively, D is TRBD2 (6 bases). Germline CDR1 SEHNR, CDR2 FQNEAQ (reference sequence). V lost 2 bases, J lost 5 bases, and 12 bases lay in between. The CDR3 runs 14 residues.

This clone has just one count. The chain uses TRBV11-2 and TRBJ2-7; D may be TRBD1 or TRBD2 (6 bases each). This CDR3 spans 15 amino acids. Germline loops: CDR1 SGHAT, CDR2 FQNNGV. Trimming pared 5 bases from V and 4 bases from J, leaving 18 bases between. The CDR3 DNA sequence: TGTGCCAGCAGCCCCCTACAATTAGGGGGGTACGAGCAGTACTTC. It codes for CASSPLQLGGYEQYF.

The chain has TRBV4-1 and TRBJ2-5; D is tentatively TRBD1 or TRBD2 (5 bases each). The ends were cut back, 3 bases at V and 4 bases at J, with 12 bases in the middle. CDR1 is MGHRA and CDR2 is YSYEKL in the germline V gene. CDR3 length equals 14 residues. CDR3 nucleotides: TGCGCCAGCAGCCACGTAGGGGACGGAGAGACCCAGTACTTC. This sequence encodes CASSHVGDGETQYF.